A selection of T cell receptor beta chains follows, all from one sample in a study of control samples from healthy donors and cancer patients. The repertoire was sequenced with immunoSEQ multiplex PCR; TCRdb's copy has only in-frame clones and lacks some. This table has roughly 400,000 clones, roughly 90% appearing once. The sequenced sample consisted of PBMCs. The receptors derive from a man in his forties with head and neck cancer. Both conserved end residues are trimmed from each CDR3. The order of the fields is J gene, D gene, V gene, clone size, CDR3 length, CDR3 protein. A D gene is named only where the DNA matches it firmly. The listing skips clone size in some rows; elsewhere it reads once, few, many or a size class.

>TRBJ1-6|-|TRBV6-2/TRBV6-3|-|15
ASSYSMAHSKGSPLH
>TRBJ1-1|-|TRBV12-3/TRBV12-4|-|11
ASSLTGRGKAF
>TRBJ1-5|-|TRBV4-1|-|14
ASSQGPGTPNQPQH
>TRBJ1-5|-|TRBV3-1/TRBV3-2|few|11
ASSSYRDQPQH
>TRBJ1-2|-|TRBV19|once|14
ASSMQWRGERYGYT
>TRBJ2-1|-|TRBV6-5|once|12
AAGAADLTNEQF
>TRBJ2-7|-|TRBV5-1|-|12
ASSLELPGYEQY
>TRBJ2-2|-|TRBV2|-|13
ASSTKRTNTGELF
>TRBJ1-6|-|TRBV7-2|-|12
ASSPGTPIIALH
>TRBJ2-7|TRBD2|TRBV23-1|-|14
ASTHGGGRVIPEQY
>TRBJ2-6|-|TRBV27|-|15
ASSRMGQSSGANVLT
>TRBJ1-3|-|TRBV19|-|12
ASSIFDTGNTIY
>TRBJ2-2|-|TRBV5-6|-|14
ASTQQRGRGTGELF
>TRBJ1-5|-|TRBV27|-|12
ASSPGGPNQPQH
>TRBJ1-2|-|TRBV2|-|12
ASSPLGGYYGYT
>TRBJ1-1|-|TRBV6-5|-|13
ASRGRAEVNTEAF
>TRBJ2-7|-|TRBV7-2|once|15
ASSLAIGSGFTVEQY
>TRBJ2-6|-|TRBV28|once|14
ASSFHRETGANVLT
>TRBJ1-3|-|TRBV28|-|12
ASRISSSGNTIY
>TRBJ2-3|-|TRBV4-1|few|12
ASSQVLRSDTQY
>TRBJ2-7|-|TRBV6-2/TRBV6-3|-|13
ASSYSSGRVYEQY
>TRBJ1-6|-|TRBV20-1|-|9
SARIDSPLH
>TRBJ2-3|-|TRBV6-6|-|9
ASTFLDTQY
>TRBJ2-5|TRBD1|TRBV5-3|-|14
ASDRDRASGQETQY
>TRBJ2-3|TRBD1|TRBV6-1|few|12
ASSDQTGADTQY
>TRBJ2-2|TRBD2|TRBV5-4|-|15
ASSLTSGGALTGELF
>TRBJ1-5|-|TRBV18|-|13
ASSPTGHINQPQH
>TRBJ1-2|-|TRBV19|once|13
ASISGDRPTYGYT
>TRBJ1-2|-|TRBV3-1/TRBV3-2|once|11
ASSQDRGQNYT
>TRBJ2-2|-|TRBV5-8|-|15
ASSRLTSVTNTGELF
>TRBJ1-1|-|TRBV5-6|-|10
ASSVGSTEAF
>TRBJ2-3|-|TRBV12-3/TRBV12-4|-|10
ASREPGDTQY
>TRBJ2-7|-|TRBV7-3|-|13
ASSPHAAVSYEQY
>TRBJ1-5|TRBD1|TRBV6-5|-|11
ASNRDRDQPQH
>TRBJ1-1|TRBD1|TRBV11-3|-|17
ASSLERFTGDRENTEAF
>TRBJ2-1|-|TRBV19|-|14
ASSIPPGRAGNEQF
>TRBJ2-1|-|TRBV19|once|14
ASSIGGGSRYNEQF
>TRBJ1-1|-|TRBV6-6|few|9
ASKGPSEAF
>TRBJ2-1|-|TRBV11-3|-|10
ASSLKPGEQF
>TRBJ2-5|-|TRBV9|-|12
ASSAGSDQETQY
>TRBJ1-6|-|TRBV4-3|-|14
ASSQGRQHYNSPLH
>TRBJ2-3|-|TRBV6-5|once|11
ASSYYRTDTQY
>TRBJ2-5|-|TRBV11-2|-|13
ASSPRRSGQETQY
>TRBJ1-6|-|TRBV3-1/TRBV3-2|-|11
ASSPRTDSPLH
>TRBJ2-7|-|TRBV3-1/TRBV3-2|-|13
ASSHGLGTLYEQY
>TRBJ2-1|TRBD1|TRBV11-3|-|15
ASSLGGLGQGIDEQF
>TRBJ2-2|-|TRBV27|-|14
ASRRDGFGVSGELF
>TRBJ2-7|TRBD1|TRBV29-1|-|11
SVSGQGTYEQY
>TRBJ1-1|-|TRBV20-1|-|12
SASRRAYYTEAF
>TRBJ1-5|-|TRBV28|-|13
ASSSIAGGNQPQH
>TRBJ2-1|-|TRBV18|-|14
ASSPQGSNSYNEQF
>TRBJ1-1|-|TRBV5-4|-|11
ASSLDRNTEAF
>TRBJ2-7|TRBD2|TRBV27|-|16
ASSLSVGRGARSYEQY